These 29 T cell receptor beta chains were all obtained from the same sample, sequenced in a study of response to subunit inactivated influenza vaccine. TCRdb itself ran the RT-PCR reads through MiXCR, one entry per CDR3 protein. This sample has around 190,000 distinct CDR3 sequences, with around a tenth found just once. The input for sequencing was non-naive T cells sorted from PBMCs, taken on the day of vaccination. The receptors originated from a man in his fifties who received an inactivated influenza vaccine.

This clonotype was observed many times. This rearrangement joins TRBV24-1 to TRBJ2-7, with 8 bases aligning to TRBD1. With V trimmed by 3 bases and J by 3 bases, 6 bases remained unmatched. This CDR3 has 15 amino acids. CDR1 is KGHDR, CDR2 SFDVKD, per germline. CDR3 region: CATSDPSTGVYEQYF. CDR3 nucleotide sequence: TGTGCCACCAGTGATCCTTCGACAGGGGTCTACGAGCAGTACTTC.

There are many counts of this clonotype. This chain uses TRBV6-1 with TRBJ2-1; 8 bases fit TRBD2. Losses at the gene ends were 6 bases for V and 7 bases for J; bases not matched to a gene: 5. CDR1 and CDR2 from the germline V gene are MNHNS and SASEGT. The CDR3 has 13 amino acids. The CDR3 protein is CASRAGGWNEQFF. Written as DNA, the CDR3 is TGTGCCAGCAGGGCGGGAGGCTGGAATGAGCAGTTCTTC.

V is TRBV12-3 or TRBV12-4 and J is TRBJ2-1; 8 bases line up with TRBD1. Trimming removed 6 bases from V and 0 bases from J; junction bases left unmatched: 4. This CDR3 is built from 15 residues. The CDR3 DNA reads TGTGCCAGCAGCTTCAGGGGGCTCTCCTACAATGAGCAGTTCTTC. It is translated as CASSFRGLSYNEQFF.

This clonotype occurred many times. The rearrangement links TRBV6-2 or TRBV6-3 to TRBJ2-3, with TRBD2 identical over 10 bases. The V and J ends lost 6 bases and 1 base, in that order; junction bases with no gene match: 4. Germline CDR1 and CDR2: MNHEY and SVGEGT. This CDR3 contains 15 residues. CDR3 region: CASSPGTSGTDTQYF. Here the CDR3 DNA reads TGTGCCAGCAGCCCTGGGACTAGCGGCACAGATACGCAGTATTTT.

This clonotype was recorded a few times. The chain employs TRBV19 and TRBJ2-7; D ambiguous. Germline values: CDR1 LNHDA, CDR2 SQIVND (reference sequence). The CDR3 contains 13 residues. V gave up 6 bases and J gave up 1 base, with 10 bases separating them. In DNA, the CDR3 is TGTGCCAGTAGGAACAGAGGTTCCTACGAGCAGTACTTC. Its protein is CASRNRGSYEQYF.

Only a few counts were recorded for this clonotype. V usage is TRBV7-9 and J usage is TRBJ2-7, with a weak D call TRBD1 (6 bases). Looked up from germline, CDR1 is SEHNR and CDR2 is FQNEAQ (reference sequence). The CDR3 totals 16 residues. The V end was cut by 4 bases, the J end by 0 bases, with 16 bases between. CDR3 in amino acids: CASSSLRDTSSYEQYF. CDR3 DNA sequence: TGTGCCAGCAGCTCCCTCCGGGACACTAGCTCCTACGAGCAGTACTTC.

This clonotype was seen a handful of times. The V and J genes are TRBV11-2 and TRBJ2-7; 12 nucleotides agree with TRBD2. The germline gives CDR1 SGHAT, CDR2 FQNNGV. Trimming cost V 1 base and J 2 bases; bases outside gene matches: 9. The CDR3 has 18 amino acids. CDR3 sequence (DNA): TGTGCCAGCAGCTTAGGGTTTCCTAGCGGGAGGGCCCCCTACGAGCAGTACTTC. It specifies CASSLGFPSGRAPYEQYF.

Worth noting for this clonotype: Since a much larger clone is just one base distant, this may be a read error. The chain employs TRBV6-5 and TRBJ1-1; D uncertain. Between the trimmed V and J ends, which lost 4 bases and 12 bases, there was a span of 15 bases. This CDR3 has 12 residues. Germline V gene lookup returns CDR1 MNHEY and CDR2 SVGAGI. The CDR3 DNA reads TGTGCCAGCAGTTTCTCCGGGCGACACACTTTCTTT. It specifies CASSFSGRHTFF.

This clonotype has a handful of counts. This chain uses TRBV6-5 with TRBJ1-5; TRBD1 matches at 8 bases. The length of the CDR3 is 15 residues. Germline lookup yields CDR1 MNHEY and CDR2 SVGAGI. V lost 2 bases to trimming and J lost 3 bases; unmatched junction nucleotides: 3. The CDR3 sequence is CASSYGQGTNQPQHF. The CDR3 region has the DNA TGTGCCAGCAGTTACGGACAGGGTACCAATCAGCCCCAGCATTTT.

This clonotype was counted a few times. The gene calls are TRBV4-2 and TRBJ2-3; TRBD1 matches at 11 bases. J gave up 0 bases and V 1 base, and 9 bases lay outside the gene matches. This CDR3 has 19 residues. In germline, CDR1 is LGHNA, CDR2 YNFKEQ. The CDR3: CASSQGWTGGVPSTDTQYF. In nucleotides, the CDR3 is TGTGCCAGCAGCCAAGGGTGGACAGGGGGCGTCCCGAGCACAGATACGCAGTATTTT.

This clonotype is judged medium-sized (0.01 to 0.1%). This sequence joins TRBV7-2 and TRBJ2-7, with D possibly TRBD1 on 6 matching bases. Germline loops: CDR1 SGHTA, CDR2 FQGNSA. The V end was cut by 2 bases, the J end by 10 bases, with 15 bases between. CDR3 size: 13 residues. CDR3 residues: CASSLTGTQDQYF. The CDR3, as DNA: TGTGCCAGCAGCTTAACAGGGACCCAAGATCAGTACTTC. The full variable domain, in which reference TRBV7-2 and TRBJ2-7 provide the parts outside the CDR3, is GAGVSQSPSNKVTEKGKDVELRCDPISGHTALYWYRQSLGQGLEFLIYFQGNSAPDKSGLPSDRFSAERTGGSVSTLTIQRTQQEDSAVYLCASSLTGTQDQYFGPGTRLTVT.

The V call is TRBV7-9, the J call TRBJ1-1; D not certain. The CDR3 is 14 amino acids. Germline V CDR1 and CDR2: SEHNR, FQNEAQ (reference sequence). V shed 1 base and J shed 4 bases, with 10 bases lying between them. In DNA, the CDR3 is TGTGCCAGCAGCTTAGGGGCAGGCACCACTGAAGCTTTCTTT. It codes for CASSLGAGTTEAFF. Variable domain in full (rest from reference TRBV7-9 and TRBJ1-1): DTGVSQNPRHKITKRGQNVTFRCDPISEHNRLYWYRQTLGQGPEFLTYFQNEAQLEKSRLLSDRFSAERPKGSFSTLEIQRTEQGDSAMYLCASSLGAGTTEAFFGQGTRLTVV.

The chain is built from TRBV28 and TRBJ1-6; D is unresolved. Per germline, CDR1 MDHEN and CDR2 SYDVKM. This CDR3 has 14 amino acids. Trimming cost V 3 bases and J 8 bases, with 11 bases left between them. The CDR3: CASSFEGRYSPLHF. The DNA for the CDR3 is TGTGCCAGCAGTTTTGAGGGCCGCTATTCACCCCTCCACTTT.

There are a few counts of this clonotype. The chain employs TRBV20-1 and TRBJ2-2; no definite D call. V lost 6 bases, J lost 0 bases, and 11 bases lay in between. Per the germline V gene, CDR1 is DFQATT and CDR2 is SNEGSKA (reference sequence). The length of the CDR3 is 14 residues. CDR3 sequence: CSARDYTNTGELFF. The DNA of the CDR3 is TGCAGTGCGCGTGATTACACGAACACCGGGGAGCTGTTTTTT.

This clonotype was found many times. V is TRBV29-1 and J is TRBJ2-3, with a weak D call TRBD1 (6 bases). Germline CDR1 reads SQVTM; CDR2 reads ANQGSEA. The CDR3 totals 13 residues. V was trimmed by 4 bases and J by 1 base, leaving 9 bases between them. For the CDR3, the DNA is TGCAGCGTTGTTGGGGGCGGCACAGATACGCAGTATTTT. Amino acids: CSVVGGGTDTQYF.

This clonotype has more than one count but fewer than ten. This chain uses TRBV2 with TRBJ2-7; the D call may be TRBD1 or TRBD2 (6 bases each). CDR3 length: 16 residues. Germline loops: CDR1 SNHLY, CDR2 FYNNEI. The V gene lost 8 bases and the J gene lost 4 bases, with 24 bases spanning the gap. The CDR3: CASRFRVKGGWYEQYF. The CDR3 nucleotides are TGTGCCAGCCGTTTTCGGGTGAAGGGGGGCTGGTACGAGCAGTACTTC.

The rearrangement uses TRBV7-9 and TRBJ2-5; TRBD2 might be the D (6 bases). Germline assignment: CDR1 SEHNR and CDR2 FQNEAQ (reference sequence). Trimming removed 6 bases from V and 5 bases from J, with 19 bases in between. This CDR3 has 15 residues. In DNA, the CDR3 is TGTGCCAGCAGTCCGGGAGAACCCTTAAGGGAGACCCAGTACTTC. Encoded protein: CASSPGEPLRETQYF.

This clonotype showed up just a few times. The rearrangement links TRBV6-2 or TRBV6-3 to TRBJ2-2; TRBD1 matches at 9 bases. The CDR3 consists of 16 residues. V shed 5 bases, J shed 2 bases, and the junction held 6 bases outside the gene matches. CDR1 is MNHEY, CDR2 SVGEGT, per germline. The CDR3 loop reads CASSTWDRDNTGELFF. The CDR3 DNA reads TGTGCCAGCAGTACATGGGACAGGGATAACACCGGGGAGCTGTTTTTT.

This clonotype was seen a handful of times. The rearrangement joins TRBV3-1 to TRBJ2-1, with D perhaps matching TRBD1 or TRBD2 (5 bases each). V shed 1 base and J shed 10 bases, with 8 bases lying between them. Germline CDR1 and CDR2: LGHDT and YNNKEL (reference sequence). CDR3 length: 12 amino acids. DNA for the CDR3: TGTGCCAGCAGCCAAGTGAGGGGAGAGCAGTTCTTC. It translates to CASSQVRGEQFF.

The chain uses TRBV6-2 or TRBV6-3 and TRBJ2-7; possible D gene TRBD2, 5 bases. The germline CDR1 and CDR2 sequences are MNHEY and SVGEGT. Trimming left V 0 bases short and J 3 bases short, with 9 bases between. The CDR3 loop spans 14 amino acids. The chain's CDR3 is CASSYSSGFYEQYF. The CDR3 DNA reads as TGTGCCAGCAGTTACTCGTCGGGGTTCTACGAGCAGTACTTC.

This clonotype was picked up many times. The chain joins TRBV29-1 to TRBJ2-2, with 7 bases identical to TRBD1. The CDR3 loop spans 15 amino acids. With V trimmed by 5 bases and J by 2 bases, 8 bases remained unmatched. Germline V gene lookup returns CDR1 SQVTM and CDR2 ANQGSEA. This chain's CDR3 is CSVKGTETNTGELFF. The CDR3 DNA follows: TGCAGCGTTAAAGGGACAGAGACCAACACCGGGGAGCTGTTTTTT.

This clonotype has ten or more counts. As DNA, the CDR3 is TGTGCCAGCAGCCCAGGGTTCGTTGGGCAGGGGTATCAGCCCCAGCATTTT. Translation gives CASSPGFVGQGYQPQHF. The chain employs TRBV7-8 and TRBJ1-5, with D possibly matching TRBD1 (6 bases). Germline assignment: CDR1 SGHVS and CDR2 FQNEAQ. The V end was cut by 5 bases, the J end by 5 bases, with 22 bases between. This CDR3 contains 17 residues.

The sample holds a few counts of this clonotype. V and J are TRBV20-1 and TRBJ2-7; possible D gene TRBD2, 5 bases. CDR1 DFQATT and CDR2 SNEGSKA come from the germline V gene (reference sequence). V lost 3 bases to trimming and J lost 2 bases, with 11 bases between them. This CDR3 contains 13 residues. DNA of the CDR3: TGCAGTGCTAGTCGAGCGGAAACCTACGAGCAGTACTTC. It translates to CSASRAETYEQYF.

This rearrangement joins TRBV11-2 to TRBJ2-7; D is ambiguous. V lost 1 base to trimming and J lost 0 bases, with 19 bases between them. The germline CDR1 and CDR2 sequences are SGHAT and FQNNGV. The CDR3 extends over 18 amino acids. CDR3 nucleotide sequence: TGTGCCAGCAGCTTAGGCCCCTTGATAGAGGAAGGCTCCTACGAGCAGTACTTC. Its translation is CASSLGPLIEEGSYEQYF.

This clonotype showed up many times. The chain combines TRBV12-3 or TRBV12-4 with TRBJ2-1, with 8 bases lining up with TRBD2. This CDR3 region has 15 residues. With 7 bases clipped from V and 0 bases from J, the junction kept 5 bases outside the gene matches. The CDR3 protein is CASNRGGSSYNEQFF. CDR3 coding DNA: TGTGCCAGCAACCGGGGGGGCAGCTCCTACAATGAGCAGTTCTTC.

The CDR3 DNA follows: TGCAGTGCTAGATGGCAGTCCGGCTACACCTTC. As protein: CSARWQSGYTF. This chain joins TRBV20-1 and TRBJ1-2; D is unclear. CDR1 and CDR2 (germline): DFQATT, SNEGSKA (reference sequence). The ends were cut back, 2 bases at V and 8 bases at J, with 9 bases in the middle. The CDR3 covers 11 residues.

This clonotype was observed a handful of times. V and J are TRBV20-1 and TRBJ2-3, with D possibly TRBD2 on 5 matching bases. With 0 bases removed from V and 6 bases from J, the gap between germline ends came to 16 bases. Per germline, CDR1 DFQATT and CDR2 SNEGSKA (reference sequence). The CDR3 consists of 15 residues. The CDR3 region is CSARDFKDFVDTQYF. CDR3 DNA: TGCAGTGCTAGAGATTTCAAGGACTTTGTGGATACGCAGTATTTT.

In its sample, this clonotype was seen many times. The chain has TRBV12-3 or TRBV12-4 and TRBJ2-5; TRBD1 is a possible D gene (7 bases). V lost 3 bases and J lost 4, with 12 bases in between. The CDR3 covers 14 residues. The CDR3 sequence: CASSFGQGGETQYF. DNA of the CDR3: TGTGCCAGCAGTTTTGGGCAGGGGGGAGAGACCCAGTACTTC.

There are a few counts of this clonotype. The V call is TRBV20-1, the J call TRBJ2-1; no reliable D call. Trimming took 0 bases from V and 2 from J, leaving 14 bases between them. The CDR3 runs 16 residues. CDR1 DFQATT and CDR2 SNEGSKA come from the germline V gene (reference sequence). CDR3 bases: TGCAGTGCTAGAGATACACTCTTGGCCGCCTACAATGAGCAGTTCTTC. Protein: CSARDTLLAAYNEQFF.